What follows are 21 T cell receptor beta chains derived from one specimen sequenced in a study of blood T cell repertoires in COVID-19. Profiling relied on immunoSEQ multiplex PCR, and the TCRdb table lists in-frame clones only, not all of them. Of 190,000 or so clones in the sample, about four fifths were seen once. Sequenced input: peripheral blood. These receptors were taken from a man aged 45-60 years with active or convalescent COVID-19.

J is TRBJ1-5 and V is TRBV19; D may be TRBD1 (5 bases). V dropped 5 bases and J dropped 4 bases, with 9 bases sitting between them. CDR3 length: 13 residues. Germline V gene lookup returns CDR1 LNHDA and CDR2 SQIVND (reference sequence). The CDR3 DNA reads TGTGCCAGTAGTGCCAAGGGGAATCAGCCCCAGCATTTT. Protein sequence: CASSAKGNQPQHF.

V usage is TRBV19 and J usage is TRBJ2-3; 8 bases match TRBD1. Germline CDR1 LNHDA, CDR2 SQIVND (reference sequence). The CDR3 loop spans 17 amino acids. J lost 6 bases, V lost 1 base, and 12 bases had no gene match. CDR3 coding DNA: TGTGCCAGTAGTATAGGTACTCCGGACAGGGCGGGGGATACGCAGTATTTT. It translates to CASSIGTPDRAGDTQYF.

V gene TRBV27 combines with J gene TRBJ1-1; a possible D gene is TRBD1 (6 bases). Deletions cut 6 bases from V and 4 bases from J, with 15 bases between. The germline CDR1 and CDR2 sequences are MNHEY and SMNVEV (reference sequence). The CDR3 loop spans 14 amino acids. CDR3: CASSLHRGGTEAFF. The CDR3 DNA sequence: TGTGCCAGCAGCCTACACCGAGGGGGCACTGAAGCTTTCTTT.

This clone was picked up one time. This chain links TRBV10-3 with TRBJ1-1, with D possibly TRBD1 on 6 matching bases. V lost 1 base and J 1 base, leaving 19 bases between the germline ends. Germline-derived CDR1 and CDR2 are ENHRY and SYGVKD. CDR3 length: 18 amino acids. This chain's CDR3 is CAISEWGRKGHKNTEAFF. The CDR3 nucleotides are TGTGCCATCAGTGAGTGGGGGCGAAAAGGACACAAGAACACTGAAGCTTTCTTT.

The chain has TRBV4-1 and TRBJ1-2; no clear D gene. Germline V CDR1 and CDR2: MGHRA, YSYEKL. V lost 0 bases to trimming and J lost 0 bases, with 8 bases between them. The CDR3 consists of 15 residues. CDR3 region: CASSQESGSNYGYTF. The CDR3 nucleotides read TGCGCCAGCAGCCAAGAGTCCGGGTCTAACTATGGCTACACCTTC.

V gene TRBV5-8 combines with J gene TRBJ1-2; D is uncertain. V dropped 0 bases and J dropped 6 bases, with 15 bases sitting between them. This CDR3 comprises 15 residues. Per germline, CDR1 SGHTS and CDR2 YDEGEE. CDR3 coding DNA: TGTGCCAGCAGCTTGGCGGAGGGCGCGGGGAATGGCTACACCTTC. This encodes CASSLAEGAGNGYTF.

V gene TRBV4-3 combines with J gene TRBJ1-3; D uncertain. Germline loops: CDR1 LGHNA, CDR2 YSLEER. V was cut by 1 base and J by 2 bases, with 6 bases left in between. CDR3 length: 14 amino acids. The CDR3 sequence: CASSQVGAGNTIYF. The CDR3, as DNA: TGCGCCAGCAGCCAAGTCGGGGCTGGAAACACCATATATTTT.

This chain connects TRBV28 to TRBJ1-1; 7 nucleotides match TRBD1. The germline V gene has CDR1 MDHEN and CDR2 SYDVKM. V lost 6 bases and J lost 1; bases outside the gene matches: 5. The CDR3 sequence is 14 residues long. The CDR3 DNA follows: TGTGCCAGCAGGGAGGGGGACAGGAACACTGAAGCTTTCTTT. It encodes CASREGDRNTEAFF.

The J gene is TRBJ1-2, the V gene TRBV5-4; 9 positions match TRBD1. Germline V lookup: CDR1 SGHNT, CDR2 YYREEE (reference sequence). The CDR3 is 14 residues long. J gave up 8 bases and V 3 bases, and 8 bases lay outside the gene matches. DNA of the CDR3: TGTGCCAGCAGCTCGGGACAGGGTATTGACGGCTACACCTTC. As protein: CASSSGQGIDGYTF.

The chain recombines TRBV30 with TRBJ1-4; D perhaps matches TRBD1 (6 bases). V was clipped by 4 bases and J by 8 bases, with 20 bases between them. The CDR3 has 15 amino acids. Germline-derived CDR1 and CDR2 are GTSNPN and SVGIG (reference sequence). The CDR3 spells CAWTGSRDMREKLFF. Here the CDR3 DNA reads TGTGCCTGGACGGGAAGTAGGGACATGCGGGAAAAACTGTTTTTT.

The rearrangement uses TRBV9 and TRBJ1-4; TRBD1 aligns across 10 bases. The germline CDR1 and CDR2 sequences are SGDLS and YYNGEE. With 2 bases clipped from V and 3 bases from J, the junction kept 7 bases outside the gene matches. The CDR3 is made up of 17 amino acids. CDR3 amino acids: CASSVGDRGSPNEKLFF. In DNA form, the CDR3 reads TGTGCCAGCAGCGTGGGGGACAGGGGATCGCCTAATGAAAAACTGTTTTTT.

This clone appeared once. This chain connects TRBV24-1 to TRBJ1-3; D is possibly TRBD1 (6 bases). V lost 4 bases and J 5 bases, leaving 11 bases between the germline ends. In germline, CDR1 is KGHDR, CDR2 SFDVKD. The CDR3 loop spans 14 amino acids. As DNA, the CDR3 is TGTGCCACCAGTGAGGGTGGACAGCGAAACACCATATATTTT. Encoded protein: CATSEGGQRNTIYF.

The chain recombines TRBV11-1 with TRBJ2-7; TRBD1 is a possible D gene (6 bases). This CDR3 has 13 residues. V dropped 1 base and J dropped 6 bases, with 10 bases sitting between them. CDR1 is SGHAT, CDR2 FQDESV, per germline (reference sequence). CDR3 DNA: TGTGCCAGCAGCTTAGACAGGGTGGGCGAGCAGTACTTC. Protein sequence: CASSLDRVGEQYF.

The chain carries TRBV30 and TRBJ2-1; 9 bases are a match to TRBD1. V gave up 5 bases and J gave up 6 bases; unmatched junction bases: 8. The CDR3 consists of 14 residues. From germline, CDR1 is GTSNPN and CDR2 SVGIG (reference sequence). The CDR3 loop reads CAWGTGQIPNEQFF. Here the CDR3 DNA reads TGTGCCTGGGGGACAGGGCAAATACCCAATGAGCAGTTCTTC.

The chain employs TRBV10-3 and TRBJ2-2, with 7 positions matching TRBD2. The J segment lost 0 bases and the V segment lost 3 bases, leaving 10 bases of the junction unmatched. This CDR3 comprises 18 residues. Germline V lookup: CDR1 ENHRY, CDR2 SYGVKD. The chain's CDR3 is CAISDPGGIPPNTGELFF. The CDR3, as DNA: TGTGCCATCAGTGACCCCGGGGGGATTCCCCCGAACACCGGGGAGCTGTTTTTT.

The V gene is TRBV7-8, the J gene TRBJ2-5, with 7 bases identical to TRBD1. The CDR3 loop spans 16 amino acids. Germline CDR1 reads SGHVS; CDR2 reads FQNEAQ. The V segment lost 5 bases and the J segment 2 bases; nucleotides outside the gene matches: 11. CDR3 DNA: TGTGCCAGCAGCCCCGAGGTCCGGACAGGTCAAGAGACCCAGTACTTC. This codes for CASSPEVRTGQETQYF. Complete variable domain (other parts from reference TRBV7-8 and TRBJ2-5): GAGVSQSPRYKVAKRGQDVALRCDPISGHVSLFWYQQALGQGPEFLTYFQNEAQLDKSGLPSDRFFAERPEGSVSTLKIQRTQQEDSAVYLCASSPEVRTGQETQYFGPGTRLLVL.

This chain joins TRBV28 and TRBJ2-1; 8 bases line up with TRBD2. Looked up from germline, CDR1 is MDHEN and CDR2 is SYDVKM. Trimming cost V 5 bases and J 2 bases; bases outside gene matches: 8. The CDR3 sequence is 16 residues long. The CDR3 spells CASSPSGSRAYNEQFF. The CDR3, as DNA: TGTGCCAGCAGTCCGAGCGGGAGTCGGGCCTACAATGAGCAGTTCTTC.

The gene calls are TRBV10-1 and TRBJ2-3; D possibly corresponds to TRBD2 (5 bases). The CDR3 is made up of 12 amino acids. CDR1 and CDR2 from the germline V gene are WNHNN and SYGVQD (reference sequence). V was shortened by 7 bases and J by 3 bases, with 8 bases between the two germline ends. This chain's CDR3 is CASNSGTDTQYF. In nucleotides, the CDR3 is TGCGCCAGCAATTCGGGGACAGATACGCAGTATTTT.

The genes are TRBV18 and TRBJ2-6, with D maybe TRBD2 (5 bases). The CDR3 consists of 18 residues. V was shortened by 1 base and J by 0 bases, with 13 bases between the two germline ends. Per germline, CDR1 KGHSH and CDR2 LQKENI. This chain's CDR3 is CASSPLDEGLSGANVLTF. As DNA, the CDR3 is TGTGCCAGCTCACCACTCGATGAGGGCCTCTCTGGGGCCAACGTCCTGACTTTC.

The V gene is TRBV19, the J gene TRBJ1-1; D uncertain. CDR3 length equals 14 residues. With 2 bases removed from V and 1 base from J, the gap between germline ends came to 8 bases. CDR1 LNHDA and CDR2 SQIVND come from the germline V gene (reference sequence). CDR3 sequence: CASSIQEGNTEAFF. CDR3 nucleotides: TGTGCCAGTAGTATACAGGAAGGGAACACTGAAGCTTTCTTT. The entire variable domain, with the rest obtained from reference TRBV19 and TRBJ1-1, is as follows: DGGITQSPKYLFRKEGQNVTLSCEQNLNHDAMYWYRQDPGQGLRLIYYSQIVNDFQKGDIAEGYSVSREKKESFPLTVTSAQKNPTAFYLCASSIQEGNTEAFFGQGTRLTVV.

The chain carries TRBV15 and TRBJ2-5; perhaps TRBD1 as D (5 bases). Germline V gene data show CDR1 as LNHNV and CDR2 as YYDKDF (reference sequence). Trimming pared 5 bases from V and 4 bases from J, leaving 14 bases between. This CDR3 spans 14 amino acids. The CDR3 loop is CATSYGHSRETQYF. CDR3 DNA sequence: TGTGCCACCAGCTACGGACACTCCCGAGAGACCCAGTACTTC.